The source of this T cell receptor (beta chain) is a study of blood T cell repertoires in COVID-19. Whole-study context: Samples representing acute and convalescent COVID-19 were sourced from the United States, Italy and Spain. From T cells, B-cell-depleted T cells, or PBMCs came the material, which was cDNA or gDNA.

Trimming stripped 4 bases from V and 0 bases from J, with 6 bases between. This CDR3 has 14 amino acids. Germline loops: CDR1 SNHLY, CDR2 FYNNEI. As handled by the study authors: The assay estimated nucleated cells by amplifying reference gene primers. Sequencing was performed with immunoSEQ multiplex PCR; in TCRdb, only in-frame clones are kept and a portion is missing. D and trimming were read from the DNA, whereas the V and J calls and clone size are those reported in that table. The profile shows about 170,000 clones, approximately 87% of them singletons. Sequenced input: peripheral blood. The receptor was isolated from a man in his late teens or twenties with active or convalescent COVID-19. J is TRBJ1-4 and V is TRBV2; D not resolved. The CDR3 DNA sequence: TGTGCCAGCAGTGGGGCAGCAACTAATGAAAAACTGTTTTTT. This gives the protein CASSGAATNEKLFF.